This TCR beta chain comes out of a study of CD8 T cells in ankylosing spondylitis. Using its own MiXCR run on the 5' RACE reads, TCRdb lists one record per CDR3 protein. This sample has about 240,000 distinct CDR3 sequences, with around 9.2% found just once. This clonotype was counted between two and nine times. The length of the CDR3 is 17 residues. J lost 7 bases, V lost 4 bases, and 12 bases had no gene match. The TCR sequence derives from a male donor with ankylosing spondylitis or in good health (not recorded which). This chain connects TRBV12-3 or TRBV12-4 to TRBJ2-7; 14 positions match TRBD2. Material: blood, either unsorted or a sorted T cell fraction (not recorded which). In DNA, the CDR3 is TGTGCCAGCAGTTCCCGGCGGACTAGCGGGGGGCTTTGGGAGCAGTACTTC. Translating it yields CASSSRRTSGGLWEQYF.